This T cell receptor (beta chain) comes out of a study of blood T cell repertoires in COVID-19. Study overall: The origin of the acute and convalescent COVID-19 samples was the United States, Italy and Spain.

Germline V gene lookup returns CDR1 SGHTA and CDR2 FQGTGA. This CDR3 has 14 amino acids. The V gene end was trimmed by 4 bases and the J gene end by 6 bases; junction bases not matched to a gene: 8. The protocol was immunoSEQ multiplex PCR, while the TCRdb copy is restricted to in-frame clones and leaves out a portion. The data hold 200,000 to 250,000 clones, with roughly nine tenths observed a single time. Donors were grouped by their self-reported clinical history. The genes are TRBV7-3 and TRBJ1-1; the match to TRBD1 covers 7 bases. The receptor comes from a young man who had recovered from COVID-19. The source material was PBMCs or T cells enriched from blood (not recorded which). The CDR3 DNA follows: TGTGCCAGCAGCTCCTATGGGCAGGGGGCTGAAGCTTTCTTT. Protein sequence: CASSSYGQGAEAFF.